This T cell receptor (beta chain) was recorded in a study of blood T cell repertoires in COVID-19. Study details: Italy, Spain and the United States were the sources of the convalescent and acute COVID-19 samples. PBMCs, B-cell-depleted T cells, or T cells were the source of the cDNA or gDNA that made up the material.

CDR3 length: 13 residues. Per germline, CDR1 ENHRY and CDR2 SYGVKD. V was cut by 10 bases and J by 4 bases, with 14 bases left in between. Original analysis: The assay estimated nucleated cells by amplifying reference gene primers. Sequencing was performed with immunoSEQ multiplex PCR; in TCRdb, only in-frame clones are kept and a portion is missing. V and J calls and clone size come straight from that table; D and trimming were deduced from the DNA. The sample has 130,000 or so clones; roughly 84% are singletons. This chain uses TRBV10-3 with TRBJ1-3, with D possibly TRBD1 on 6 matching bases. The receptor comes from a woman aged 80 or over with acute or convalescent COVID-19. The sequencing input was peripheral blood. CDR3 loop: CANSGTTGNTIYF. CDR3 bases: TGTGCCAACTCCGGGACAACGGGAAACACCATATATTTT.